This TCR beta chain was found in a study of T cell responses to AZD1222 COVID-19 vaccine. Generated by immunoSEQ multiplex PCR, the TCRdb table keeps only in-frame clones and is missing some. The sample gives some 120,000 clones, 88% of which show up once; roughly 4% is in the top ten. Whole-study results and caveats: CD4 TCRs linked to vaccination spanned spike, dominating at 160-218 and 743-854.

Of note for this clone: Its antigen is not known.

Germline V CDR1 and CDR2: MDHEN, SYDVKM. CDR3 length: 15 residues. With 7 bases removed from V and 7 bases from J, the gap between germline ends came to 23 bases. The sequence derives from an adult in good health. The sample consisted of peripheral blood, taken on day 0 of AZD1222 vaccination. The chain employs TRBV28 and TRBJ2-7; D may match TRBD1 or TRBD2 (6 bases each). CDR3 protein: CASNPPGGSGREQYF. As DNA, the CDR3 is TGTGCCAGCAACCCTCCCGGGGGCTCGGGGAGAGAGCAGTACTTC.